This T cell receptor beta chain originates from a study of blood T cell repertoires in COVID-19. Study details: PBMCs, B-cell-depleted T cells, or T cells were the source of the cDNA or gDNA that made up the material.

This clone was recorded a few times. CDR1 is SGHTA, CDR2 FQGNSA, per germline. The CDR3 runs 12 residues. V shed 5 bases and J shed 15 bases, with 16 bases lying between them. Per the authors' pipeline: Estimates of nucleated cell counts were drawn from the amplification of reference gene primers. Here immunoSEQ multiplex PCR was the method, and the copy in TCRdb shows in-frame clones only, minus some. Clone size and the V and J calls come from that table; the DNA yielded D and trimming. The data contain under 250,000 clones, about nine tenths of them singletons. This clonotype was sampled from a man in his sixties who had recovered from COVID-19. The rearrangement joins TRBV7-2 to TRBJ2-2, with D possibly being TRBD2 (5 bases). The source material was peripheral blood. The CDR3 bases are TGTGCCAGCAGCCACGTCGACGGGATGTTGTTTTTT. As protein: CASSHVDGMLFF.